The source of this T cell receptor beta chain is a study of T-cell memory formation after mild COVID-19. cDNA libraries for TCR alpha and TCR beta, carrying sample barcodes and UMIs, came from 5'RACE with constant-segment primers. TCRdb analysed the 5' RACE reads with MiXCR anew, one entry per CDR3 protein. Among roughly 550,000 distinct CDR3 sequences listed, 20% were seen once. The CDR3 is 11 residues long. V gave up 1 base and J gave up 11 bases, with 8 bases separating them. The specimen sequenced was PBMCs or a T cell subset sorted from them (not recorded which). The chain couples TRBV12-3 or TRBV12-4 to TRBJ1-1; D gene unclear. This receptor was obtained from an adult woman who had mild COVID-19 (a few samples of this study predate the infection). Cell type and time point are not known. This chain's CDR3 is CASSLGIGAFF. CDR3 in DNA: TGTGCCAGCAGTTTAGGCATCGGGGCTTTCTTT.